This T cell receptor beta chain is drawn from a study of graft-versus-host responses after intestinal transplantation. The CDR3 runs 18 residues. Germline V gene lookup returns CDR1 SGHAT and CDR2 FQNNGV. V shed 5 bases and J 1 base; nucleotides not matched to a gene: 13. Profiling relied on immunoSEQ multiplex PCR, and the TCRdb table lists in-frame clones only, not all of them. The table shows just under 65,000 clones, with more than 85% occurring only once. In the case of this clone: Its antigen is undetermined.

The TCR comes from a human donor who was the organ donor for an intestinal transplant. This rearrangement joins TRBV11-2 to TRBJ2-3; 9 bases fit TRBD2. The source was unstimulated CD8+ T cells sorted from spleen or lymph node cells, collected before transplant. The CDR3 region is CASSTFPVAGEGTDTQYF. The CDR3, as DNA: TGTGCCAGCAGCACGTTCCCGGTAGCGGGAGAGGGCACAGATACGCAGTATTTT.